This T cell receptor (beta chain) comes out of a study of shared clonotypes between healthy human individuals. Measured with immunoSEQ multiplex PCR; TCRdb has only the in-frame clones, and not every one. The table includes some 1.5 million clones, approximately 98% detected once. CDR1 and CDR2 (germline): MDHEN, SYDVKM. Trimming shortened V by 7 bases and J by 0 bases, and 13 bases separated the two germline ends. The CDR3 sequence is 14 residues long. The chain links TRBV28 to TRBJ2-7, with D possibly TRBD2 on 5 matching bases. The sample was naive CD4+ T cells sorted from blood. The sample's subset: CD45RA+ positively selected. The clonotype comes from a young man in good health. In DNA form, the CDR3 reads TGTGCCAGCACCCTATCGGGATACTCCTACGAGCAGTACTTC. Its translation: CASTLSGYSYEQYF.